The 28 T cell receptor beta chains listed next were all sequenced from one sample in a study of CD8 T cells in ankylosing spondylitis. Overall study results and limits: In ankylosing spondylitis blood, a motif of seven to nine highly homologous TCR beta variants appeared characteristic.

TCRdb recomputed calls from the 5' RACE reads with MiXCR, one row per CDR3 protein. Found here are 670,000 or so distinct CDR3 sequences, about 20% of them singletons; the top ten hold under 20%. These receptors have no identified antigens. The source material was blood, either unsorted or a sorted T cell fraction (not recorded which). These TCRs come from a male donor with ankylosing spondylitis.

The chain joins TRBV30 to TRBJ1-2; perhaps TRBD1 as D (5 bases). V dropped 4 bases and J dropped 6 bases, with 12 bases sitting between them. The CDR3 is 12 amino acids. Germline lookup yields CDR1 GTSNPN and CDR2 SVGIG (reference sequence). Written as DNA, the CDR3 is TGTGCCTGGACTATAGGGGCGGATGGCTACACCTTC. Translated: CAWTIGADGYTF.

This clonotype was counted only a few times. The chain combines TRBV12-3 or TRBV12-4 with TRBJ2-1, with D possibly matching TRBD2 (5 bases). The CDR3 is made up of 11 amino acids. The germline V and J ends were trimmed by 6 bases and 9 bases, with 9 bases remaining between them. The CDR3 nucleotides are TGTGCCAGCAGACAAGAGGGTGAGCAGTTCTTC. Translating it yields CASRQEGEQFF.

This clonotype has at least ten counts. The rearrangement uses TRBV20-1 and TRBJ2-3; D unresolved. The CDR3 is 13 amino acids. Trimming removed 4 bases from V and 1 base from J, with 9 bases in between. Germline CDR1 is DFQATT and CDR2 is SNEGSKA (reference sequence). CDR3 bases: TGCAGTGCTAAAGCGCAGGGCACAGATACGCAGTATTTT. Translation: CSAKAQGTDTQYF.

This clonotype was seen at least ten times. J is TRBJ2-1 and V is TRBV4-3; 9 nucleotides align to TRBD1. From germline, CDR1 is LGHNA and CDR2 YSLEER. This CDR3 has 17 amino acids. Trimming cost V 0 bases and J 9 bases; bases outside gene matches: 12. The CDR3 spells CASSQDTGGSPGSEQFF. The CDR3 DNA follows: TGCGCCAGCAGCCAAGATACAGGGGGCAGCCCGGGCAGTGAGCAGTTCTTC.

This clonotype occurred a few times. An end of the junction differs from the germline gene, which may be a read error. The chain couples TRBV6-5 to TRBJ1-1; 8 positions agree with TRBD1. The CDR3 sequence is 14 residues long. Germline V lookup: CDR1 MNHEY, CDR2 SVGAGI. The CDR3 spells CASTYDRGATEAFF. CDR3 DNA: TGTGCCAGCACTTACGACAGGGGAGCCACTGAAGCTTTCTTT.

This clonotype appeared a few times. The genes are TRBV5-1 and TRBJ2-7; TRBD2 matches at 15 bases. Germline loops: CDR1 SGHRS, CDR2 YFSETQ. V shed 6 bases, J shed 7 bases, and the junction held 11 bases outside the gene matches. This CDR3 is 16 amino acids long. In nucleotides, the CDR3 is TGCGCCAGCAAAAGGACTAGCGGGGGGGTGGCGGAAGAGCAGTACTTC. The encoded protein is CASKRTSGGVAEEQYF.

In regard to this clonotype: The junction does not match germline at one end; this may be a read error. The chain employs TRBV13 and TRBJ1-2, with D possibly matching TRBD1 (5 bases). The length of the CDR3 is 14 residues. Germline V gene lookup returns CDR1 PRHDT and CDR2 FYEKMQ (reference sequence). This CDR3 reads CASSLERGNCGYTF. Written as DNA, the CDR3 is TGTGCCAGCAGCTTAGAGCGGGGGAACTGTGGCTACACCTTC.

This clonotype was seen more than once but under ten times. The chain couples TRBV6-2 or TRBV6-3 to TRBJ2-7, with 10 bases fitting TRBD2. Germline CDR1 reads MNHEY; CDR2 reads SVGEGT. V lost 2 bases to trimming and J lost 3 bases; unmatched junction nucleotides: 13. The CDR3 totals 18 residues. Here the CDR3 DNA reads TGTGCCAGCAGTTACCAACTAGCGGGACTAGACAGGAACTACGAGCAGTACTTC. Its translation is CASSYQLAGLDRNYEQYF.

The rearrangement uses TRBV4-2 and TRBJ2-1; D is tentatively TRBD1 or TRBD2 (5 bases each). Germline lookup yields CDR1 LGHNA and CDR2 YNFKEQ. This CDR3 has 13 amino acids. The V end lost 3 bases, the J end lost 8 bases, and 11 bases lay between the germline ends. CDR3 sequence: CASSHPSRDEQFF. The CDR3 nucleotides are TGTGCCAGCAGCCATCCTAGCAGGGATGAGCAGTTCTTC.

Only one count was recorded for this clonotype. The rearrangement uses TRBV5-1 and TRBJ1-1, with 11 bases fitting TRBD1. Germline V gene lookup returns CDR1 SGHRS and CDR2 YFSETQ. V lost 1 base, J lost 6 bases, and 8 bases stayed unmatched. This CDR3 comprises 16 residues. CDR3 bases: TGCGCCAGCAGCTTGTCGGGGGGACAGGGGGTTTCTGAAGCTTTCTTT. Translation gives CASSLSGGQGVSEAFF.

In its sample, this clonotype was seen a few times. V and J are TRBV9 and TRBJ2-5; no clear D gene. There are 14 residues in the CDR3. CDR1 is SGDLS, CDR2 YYNGEE, per germline. V shed 0 bases and J shed 0 bases, with 6 bases lying between them. The CDR3 nucleotides read TGTGCCAGCAGCGTAGGACCAGACCAAGAGACCCAGTACTTC. This gives the protein CASSVGPDQETQYF.

This clonotype was seen more than once but under ten times. The chain carries TRBV29-1 and TRBJ2-1; D remains ambiguous. Germline-derived CDR1 and CDR2 are SQVTM and ANQGSEA. The V end was cut by 7 bases, the J end by 3 bases, with 7 bases between. The CDR3 contains 11 residues. CDR3 region: CSAPGYNEQFF. The CDR3 DNA reads TGCAGCGCCCCAGGCTACAATGAGCAGTTCTTC.

In its sample, this clonotype was seen a few times. The chain uses TRBV4-1 and TRBJ1-1, with D possibly matching TRBD1 (6 bases). The CDR3 has 17 amino acids. The V end was cut by 3 bases, the J end by 1 base, with 18 bases between. CDR1 and CDR2 from the germline V gene are MGHRA and YSYEKL. CDR3: CASSQGALIGGNTEAFF. As DNA, the CDR3 is TGCGCCAGCAGCCAGGGGGCCCTGATAGGAGGGAACACTGAAGCTTTCTTT.

The chain employs TRBV7-3 and TRBJ2-4; 11 positions agree with TRBD2. The CDR3 runs to 19 residues. V was pared by 1 base and J by 1 base, with 9 bases of the junction left unmatched. Germline V gene lookup returns CDR1 SGHTA and CDR2 FQGTGA. CDR3 nucleotides: TGTGCCAGCAGCTTAAATGGGGTAGCGGGAGGGGGGGCCAAAAACATTCAGTACTTC. Amino acids: CASSLNGVAGGGAKNIQYF.

This clonotype was seen a few times. The rearrangement links TRBV7-8 to TRBJ1-1; 7 nucleotides line up with TRBD1. CDR1 is SGHVS, CDR2 FQNEAQ, per germline. The V gene end was trimmed by 4 bases and the J gene end by 3 bases; junction bases not matched to a gene: 8. The length of the CDR3 is 15 residues. The CDR3 is CASSWAGTVDTEAFF. The CDR3 coding sequence is TGTGCCAGCAGCTGGGCCGGGACAGTCGACACTGAAGCTTTCTTT.

This clonotype has only a few counts. The chain carries TRBV20-1 and TRBJ1-4; weak D call: TRBD1 (5 bases). The V end lost 0 bases, the J end lost 6 bases, and 17 bases lay between the germline ends. Germline V lookup: CDR1 DFQATT, CDR2 SNEGSKA (reference sequence). This CDR3 has 16 amino acids. The CDR3 nucleotides are TGCAGTGCTAGAGACGCCGCGGGACCCGGGGATGAAAAACTGTTTTTT. It codes for CSARDAAGPGDEKLFF.

The chain employs TRBV28 and TRBJ2-3; D is ambiguous. Per germline, CDR1 MDHEN and CDR2 SYDVKM. CDR3 length: 14 residues. V gave up 10 bases and J gave up 2 bases, with 16 bases separating them. CDR3 nucleotide sequence: TGTGCCACCACCCGTGGGCTCCACACAGATACGCAGTATTTT. This translates into CATTRGLHTDTQYF. Using reference TRBV28 and TRBJ2-3 for the parts outside the CDR3, the full variable domain is DVKVTQSSRYLVKRTGEKVFLECVQDMDHENMFWYRQDPGLGLRLIYFSYDVKMKEKGDIPEGYSVSREKKERFSLILESASTNQTSMYLCATTRGLHTDTQYFGPGTRLTVL.

The DNA for the CDR3 is TGTGCCAGCAGTCCCTGGGACGGGGAATACAATGAGCAGTTCTTC. Translated, it gives CASSPWDGEYNEQFF. The chain joins TRBV28 to TRBJ2-1; D could derive from TRBD1 or TRBD2 (5 bases each). The CDR3 spans 15 residues. Trimming removed 5 bases at V and 4 bases at J, with 15 bases between. Germline lookup yields CDR1 MDHEN and CDR2 SYDVKM. Full variable domain (outside the CDR3, taken from reference TRBV28 and TRBJ2-1): DVKVTQSSRYLVKRTGEKVFLECVQDMDHENMFWYRQDPGLGLRLIYFSYDVKMKEKGDIPEGYSVSREKKERFSLILESASTNQTSMYLCASSPWDGEYNEQFFGPGTRLTVL.

V usage is TRBV12-3 or TRBV12-4 and J usage is TRBJ1-2; D ambiguous. Trimming stripped 6 bases from V and 0 bases from J, with 8 bases between. The CDR3 is 13 amino acids. The CDR3 region is CASRRDSNYGYTF. In nucleotides, the CDR3 is TGTGCCAGCAGAAGAGACTCTAACTATGGCTACACCTTC.

This clonotype was observed a handful of times. The gene calls are TRBV12-3 or TRBV12-4 and TRBJ2-1; possibly TRBD1 or TRBD2 for D (5 bases each). The V end was cut by 0 bases, the J end by 2 bases, with 11 bases between. There are 16 residues in the CDR3. The CDR3 DNA reads TGTGCCAGCAGTTTAGCCGGGGCTCATCCCTACAATGAGCAGTTCTTC. It encodes CASSLAGAHPYNEQFF.

This clonotype has more than one count but fewer than ten. This chain links TRBV10-3 with TRBJ2-7; 7 positions match TRBD2. CDR1 ENHRY and CDR2 SYGVKD come from the germline V gene. This CDR3 contains 13 residues. V trimming: 4 bases; J trimming: 5 bases; junction bases outside the gene matches: 5. The CDR3 reads CAISGGGLDEQYF. In DNA form, the CDR3 reads TGTGCCATCAGTGGGGGAGGGCTCGACGAGCAGTACTTC.

This clonotype was observed a handful of times. Here the CDR3 reads CASSLDSGARTDTQYF. The CDR3 DNA reads TGTGCCAGCAGCTTAGACTCGGGAGCCCGCACAGATACGCAGTATTTT. The rearrangement joins TRBV7-2 to TRBJ2-3; tentative D call: TRBD2 (6 bases). Germline CDR1 reads SGHTA; CDR2 reads FQGNSA. The CDR3 has 16 residues. Trimming stripped 1 base from V and 1 base from J, with 12 bases between.

This chain joins TRBV6-5 and TRBJ2-2, with TRBD2 identical over 10 bases. Germline CDR1 reads MNHEY; CDR2 reads SVGAGI. Germline trimming cut 2 bases from V and 5 bases from J; bases unmatched to any gene: 14. The CDR3 loop spans 19 amino acids. The CDR3 bases are TGTGCCAGCAGTTACCTCAGGGGGGAACTAGCGGGGAGAACCGGGGAGCTGTTTTTT. Its translation is CASSYLRGELAGRTGELFF.

V and J are TRBV28 and TRBJ2-7; weak D call: TRBD1 (6 bases). Germline lookup yields CDR1 MDHEN and CDR2 SYDVKM. The CDR3 is 12 residues long. V was shortened by 8 bases and J by 1 base, with 9 bases between the two germline ends. The CDR3 region is CASCGQSYEQYF. The CDR3 DNA follows: TGTGCCAGCTGCGGACAGTCCTACGAGCAGTACTTC.

The chain is built from TRBV7-3 and TRBJ2-5; 7 bases fit TRBD1. The CDR3 loop spans 16 amino acids. The V and J ends lost 5 bases and 0 bases, in that order; junction bases with no gene match: 9. Germline values: CDR1 SGHTA, CDR2 FQGTGA. The CDR3 bases are TGTGCCAGCAGCCCCGGGGACAGTTACGACCAAGAGACCCAGTACTTC. This encodes CASSPGDSYDQETQYF.

The CDR3 sequence: CASSVAGVAGEQYF. The CDR3 DNA reads TGTGCCAGCAGCGTAGCTGGGGTAGCGGGCGAGCAGTACTTC. V usage is TRBV9 and J usage is TRBJ2-7; 7 bases match TRBD2. V trimming: 0 bases; J trimming: 6 bases; junction bases outside the gene matches: 6. Germline V gene sequence: CDR1 SGDLS, CDR2 YYNGEE. CDR3 length equals 14 residues.

This clonotype qualifies as medium-sized. The CDR3 DNA sequence: TGCAGTGCTAGGCAGGGGGACACTGAAGCTTTCTTT. Translated, it gives CSARQGDTEAFF. The chain carries TRBV20-1 and TRBJ1-1, with TRBD1 matching over 7 bases. The CDR3 has 12 amino acids. V dropped 3 bases and J dropped 3; count of bases not matched to a gene: 1. CDR1 is DFQATT, CDR2 SNEGSKA, per germline (reference sequence).

The chain links TRBV29-1 to TRBJ2-1, with D maybe TRBD2 (5 bases). There are 12 residues in the CDR3. Germline V CDR1 and CDR2: SQVTM, ANQGSEA. Between the trimmed V and J ends, which lost 4 bases and 4 bases, there was a span of 8 bases. The CDR3 DNA sequence: TGCAGCGTTGGCGGGTGGTACAATGAGCAGTTCTTC. Protein product: CSVGGWYNEQFF.